This T cell receptor (beta chain) was sequenced for a study of shared T cell receptors in the human thymus. This CDR3 spans 15 amino acids. Trimming shortened V by 2 bases and J by 0 bases, and 9 bases separated the two germline ends. Germline V gives CDR1 SGHNT, CDR2 YYREEE (reference sequence). Some clones are missing from TCRdb's copy, which holds only in-frame ones; the method was immunoSEQ multiplex PCR. The repertoire holds some 760,000 clones, with 80% to 90% as singletons. These same records also appear under a second study, on human thymus T cells. That paper states: Thymic and blood repertoires appeared to show biased V and J gene usage.

The rearrangement joins TRBV5-4 to TRBJ2-1; D might be TRBD2 (5 bases). Sequencing was done on a sample of thymocytes. The source of this sequence is a girl less than two years old with a congenital heart defect. CDR3 coding DNA: TGTGCCAGCAGCTTTTTGGGGAGCTCCTACAATGAGCAGTTCTTC. Its translation: CASSFLGSSYNEQFF.